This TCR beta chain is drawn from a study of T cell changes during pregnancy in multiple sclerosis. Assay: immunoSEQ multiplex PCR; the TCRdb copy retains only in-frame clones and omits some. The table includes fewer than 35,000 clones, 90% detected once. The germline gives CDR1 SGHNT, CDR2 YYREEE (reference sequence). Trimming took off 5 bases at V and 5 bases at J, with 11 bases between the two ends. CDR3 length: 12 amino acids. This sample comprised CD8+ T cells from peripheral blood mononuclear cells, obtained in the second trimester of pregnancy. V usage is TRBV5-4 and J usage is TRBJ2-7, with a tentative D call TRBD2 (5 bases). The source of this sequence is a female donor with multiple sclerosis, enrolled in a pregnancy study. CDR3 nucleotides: TGTGCCAGCAGGGGAGATATAAACGAGCAGTACTTC. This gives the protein CASRGDINEQYF.